This T cell receptor beta chain was identified during a study of T cell responses to AZD1222 COVID-19 vaccine. The study's findings and limits: All repertoire sampling was performed exclusively after the peak T cell response. Donors were largely white British and mainly female; clonal diversity was possibly underestimated.

To note about this clone: Its antigen is unknown.

Looked up from germline, CDR1 is LNHDA and CDR2 is SQIVND (reference sequence). J was trimmed by 2 bases and V by 5 bases; bases with no gene match: 5. The CDR3 totals 15 residues. The table came from immunoSEQ multiplex PCR; TCRdb's copy has only in-frame clones and leaves some out. The repertoire holds 95,000 to 150,000 clones, with over 75% as singletons. The receptor was derived from an adult in good health. The V gene is TRBV19, the J gene TRBJ2-1; 8 nucleotides agree with TRBD2. This specimen consisted of peripheral blood, obtained on day 0 of AZD1222 vaccination. The CDR3 DNA is TGTGCCAGTAGTGCAGCGGGGGTCACCTACAATGAGCAGTTCTTC. Its translation is CASSAAGVTYNEQFF.